Listed below are T cell receptor beta chains from one sample, sequenced in a study of blood T cell repertoires in COVID-19. Measured with immunoSEQ multiplex PCR; TCRdb has only the in-frame clones, and not every one. The repertoire holds under 150,000 clones, with about 85% as singletons. Sequenced material: peripheral blood. These receptors originate from a man older than 75 with acute or convalescent COVID-19. Each CDR3 is given with its conserved first and last residue.

j_call	v_call	cdr3_aa
TRBJ2-7	TRBV11-2	CASSPGTGRYEQYF
TRBJ1-2	TRBV3-1/TRBV3-2	CASRAFLSNYGYTF
TRBJ1-1	TRBV7-8	CASSSGGNTEAFF
TRBJ1-5	TRBV12-3/TRBV12-4	CASNWADQPQHF
TRBJ2-1	TRBV11-3	CASSSRGRQGYEQFF
TRBJ2-1	TRBV6-5	CASSPGLAGHNEQFF
TRBJ1-6	TRBV6-5	CASSYFGTDNSPLHF
TRBJ2-2	TRBV14	CASSPISRSTGELFF
TRBJ2-2	TRBV6-6	CASTRLAGGRTGELFF
TRBJ2-2	TRBV7-3	CASRNDRGHNGELFF
TRBJ1-4	TRBV5-1	CASSLPQGLNEKLFF
TRBJ1-4	TRBV19	CASSIGATATNEKLFF
TRBJ1-5	TRBV2	CAISTRVTDSNQPQHF
TRBJ2-1	TRBV5-1	CASSVLAGDYNEQFF
TRBJ2-7	TRBV19	CASSIGRGYEQYF
TRBJ2-2	TRBV24-1	CATSDSVGIGELFF
TRBJ1-2	TRBV29-1	CSVGGAGRGYTF
TRBJ2-1	TRBV7-3	CASSAAGTGGNEQFF
TRBJ2-1	TRBV28	CASSKSSGSNEQFF
TRBJ2-3	TRBV18	CASSPSLAGGPTDTQYF
TRBJ2-1	TRBV6-4	CASSDSEEGYNEQFF
TRBJ1-1	TRBV10-3	CAISVLVGQGAYAFF
TRBJ2-3	TRBV3-1/TRBV3-2	CASSQDFSGVGTDTQYF
TRBJ2-3	TRBV11-2	CASTVGAEGADTQYF
TRBJ2-7	TRBV5-1	CASSLEGGRALGEQYF
TRBJ2-2	TRBV4-2	CASSQAVGNLGTGELFF
TRBJ1-6	TRBV7-2	CASSSRQGANSPLHF
TRBJ1-1	TRBV5-1	CASSLDRQGNTEAFF
TRBJ2-7	TRBV7-9	CASSDLFAGGPTYEQYF
TRBJ2-3	TRBV10-1	CASKPGLGTDTQYF
TRBJ2-5	TRBV7-3	CASSQGTATRTPQHF
TRBJ1-3	TRBV7-3	CASSLRQGPGNTIYF
TRBJ1-1	TRBV11-2	CASGRSTEAFF